Below are 30 T cell receptor beta chains sequenced from a single sample in a study of glioma-infiltrating T cells after dendritic cell vaccination. Sequenced by immunoSEQ multiplex PCR; TCRdb stores in-frame clones only, minus some. This sample has under 100,000 clones; approximately 80% occur once, and the top ten carry less than 7%. Sequencing used blood, obtained before dendritic cell vaccination. These receptors all stem from a human donor with glioblastoma.

The chain has TRBV2 and TRBJ2-1; D perhaps matches TRBD2 (5 bases). V lost 4 bases, J lost 9 bases, and 19 bases lay in between. Germline CDR1 is SNHLY and CDR2 is FYNNEI. The CDR3 spans 15 residues. CDR3 nucleotides: TGTGCCAGCAGTGTGGAGGCGGGTTTAAAACCTGAGCAGTTCTTC. This gives the protein CASSVEAGLKPEQFF.

This sequence joins TRBV28 and TRBJ1-5; no firm D call. The CDR3 consists of 12 residues. Between the trimmed V and J ends, which lost 2 bases and 6 bases, there was a span of 5 bases. The germline V gene has CDR1 MDHEN and CDR2 SYDVKM. The CDR3 DNA is TGTGCCAGCAGTTTAGCGGTTCAGCCCCAGCATTTT. Translation: CASSLAVQPQHF.

J is TRBJ1-2 and V is TRBV5-1; 7 bases are shared with TRBD1. The CDR3 extends over 15 amino acids. With V trimmed by 4 bases and J by 1 base, 7 bases remained unmatched. Germline CDR1 reads SGHRS; CDR2 reads YFSETQ. Written as DNA, the CDR3 is TGCGCCAGCAGCGCCCCGGGACAGCTTAACTATGGCTACACCTTC. Amino acids: CASSAPGQLNYGYTF.

V is TRBV27 and J is TRBJ1-2; 8 nucleotides align to TRBD1. Germline V gives CDR1 MNHEY, CDR2 SMNVEV (reference sequence). V was pared by 7 bases and J by 1 base, with 17 bases of the junction left unmatched. This CDR3 contains 18 residues. The CDR3 nucleotides read TGTGCCAGCATCACACGATGGGACAGGACTACTAGTAACTATGGCTACACCTTC. This gives the protein CASITRWDRTTSNYGYTF.

This chain uses TRBV6-6 with TRBJ1-1; D is unclear. CDR1 and CDR2 (germline): MNHNY, SVGAGI (reference sequence). The CDR3 spans 15 residues. Trimming took off 2 bases at V and 4 bases at J, with 14 bases between the two ends. The CDR3 loop is CASSYNPLRFTEAFF. The CDR3 region has the DNA TGTGCCAGCAGTTACAACCCCCTGAGATTCACTGAAGCTTTCTTT.

In regard to this clone: One junction end does not reproduce the germline sequence, and a read error may be involved. The gene calls are TRBV7-7 and TRBJ2-5; TRBD2 is a possible D gene (7 bases). The CDR3 is made up of 16 amino acids. Germline CDR1 SSHAT, CDR2 FNYEAQ (reference sequence). DNA for the CDR3: TGTGCTAGCAGCCTCCATTGGGGAGGGGGGCAAGAGACCCAGTACTTC. Translating it yields CASSLHWGGGQETQYF. Together with reference TRBV7-7 and TRBJ2-5, the CDR3 gives the full variable domain: GAGVSQSPRYKVTKRGQDVTLRCDPISSHATLYWYQQALGQGPEFLTYFNYEAQPDKSGLPSDRFSAERPEGSISTLTIQRTEQRDSAMYRCASSLHWGGGQETQYFGPGTRLLVL.

This clone was recorded once. This chain joins TRBV4-1 and TRBJ2-1, with 11 bases identical to TRBD2. The CDR3 spans 17 residues. In germline, CDR1 is MGHRA, CDR2 YSYEKL. V was clipped by 3 bases and J by 4 bases; unmatched bases: 8. This CDR3 reads CASSHARLAGIYNEQFF. DNA for the CDR3: TGCGCCAGCAGCCACGCAAGACTAGCGGGGATATACAATGAGCAGTTCTTC.

V gene TRBV30 combines with J gene TRBJ1-2, with D hard to call. Germline V gene data show CDR1 as GTSNPN and CDR2 as SVGIG (reference sequence). V gave up 7 bases and J gave up 5 bases, with 14 bases separating them. The CDR3 has 12 amino acids. CDR3 residues: CALNGVWYGYTF. The CDR3 DNA sequence: TGTGCCTTGAACGGGGTGTGGTATGGCTACACCTTC.

The V gene is TRBV1, the J gene TRBJ1-4; the table's D call TRBD1 went unverified against the DNA. TRBV1 represents a pseudogene. The CDR3 is 14 residues long. The CDR3 is CTSSQGAANEKLFF. Written as DNA, the CDR3 is TGCACCAGCAGCCAGGGGGCGGCTAATGAAAAACTGTTTTTT.

The chain has TRBV5-1 and TRBJ2-1, with 8 nucleotides matching TRBD2. CDR1 is SGHRS, CDR2 YFSETQ, per germline. V shed 6 bases, J shed 9 bases, and the junction held 11 bases outside the gene matches. The CDR3 has 14 residues. The CDR3 region has the DNA TGCGCCAGCACGGCGGGAGGTGGCTTCACTGAGCAGTTCTTC. This encodes CASTAGGGFTEQFF.

V and J are TRBV9 and TRBJ2-5, with D unresolved. TRBJ2-7 explains the end of the DNA better; the J call may be wrong. Looked up from germline, CDR1 is SGDLS and CDR2 is YYNGEE. The CDR3 is 14 amino acids. The CDR3 DNA reads TGTGCCAGCAGCGTAGCCGGGTACTCCTACGAGCAGTACTTC. It yields the protein CASSVAGYSYEQYF.

V gene TRBV5-8 combines with J gene TRBJ2-2; the D is unclear. Trimming shortened V by 4 bases and J by 3 bases, and 4 bases separated the two germline ends. Germline values: CDR1 SGHTS, CDR2 YDEGEE. The length of the CDR3 is 12 residues. The chain's CDR3 is CASSLHTGELFF. The CDR3 nucleotides read TGTGCCAGCAGCCTTCACACCGGGGAGCTGTTTTTT.

The J gene is TRBJ2-7, the V gene TRBV28, with 10 bases aligning to TRBD1. This CDR3 contains 12 residues. In germline, CDR1 is MDHEN, CDR2 SYDVKM. The junction had 6 bases not matched to a gene; V was cut back by 7 bases and J by 9 bases. CDR3 nucleotide sequence: TGTGCCAGCACCTCCCGGGACAGGGGGCAGTACTTC. It specifies CASTSRDRGQYF.

The rearrangement uses TRBV28 and TRBJ1-3; 9 bases fit TRBD1. The CDR3 length is 16 residues. Germline lookup yields CDR1 MDHEN and CDR2 SYDVKM. The V segment lost 5 bases and the J segment 0 bases; nucleotides outside the gene matches: 5. The CDR3 here is CASSAGQGNSGNTIYF. Written as DNA, the CDR3 is TGTGCCAGCAGTGCCGGACAGGGGAACTCTGGAAACACCATATATTTT.

The chain joins TRBV6-1 to TRBJ2-7; D unclear. Germline V gene sequence: CDR1 MNHNS, CDR2 SASEGT. The V gene lost 6 bases and the J gene lost 5 bases, with 11 bases spanning the gap. The CDR3 runs 12 residues. The CDR3 sequence: CASSVLGHEQYF. CDR3 nucleotides: TGTGCCAGCAGCGTTCTGGGCCACGAGCAGTACTTC.

This chain joins TRBV14 and TRBJ2-5, with D maybe TRBD2 (6 bases). Trimming took off 1 base at V and 3 bases at J, with 12 bases between the two ends. The CDR3 runs to 15 residues. CDR1 and CDR2 (germline): SGHDN, FVKESK. The CDR3 nucleotides read TGTGCCAGCAGCCAAGCCCTAGCGAATGAAGAGACCCAGTACTTC. Translated, it gives CASSQALANEETQYF.

The chain recombines TRBV19 with TRBJ1-5; weak D call: TRBD1 (6 bases). Trimming removed 3 bases from V and 9 bases from J, with 12 bases in between. The germline V gene encodes CDR1 LNHDA and CDR2 SQIVND (reference sequence). The CDR3 spans 13 residues. The CDR3 spells CASSIKGVRPQHF. CDR3 in DNA: TGTGCCAGTAGTATCAAGGGGGTCCGGCCCCAGCATTTT.

The V call is TRBV30, the J call TRBJ2-5, with TRBD2 matching over 10 bases. Losses at the gene ends were 5 bases for V and 7 bases for J; bases not matched to a gene: 7. The CDR3 length is 13 residues. Looked up from germline, CDR1 is GTSNPN and CDR2 is SVGIG (reference sequence). CDR3 residues: CAWDSGRTLTQYF. CDR3 bases: TGTGCCTGGGATAGCGGGAGGACTCTGACCCAGTACTTC.

The chain joins TRBV7-9 to TRBJ2-3; TRBD2 might be the D (6 bases). V was clipped by 5 bases and J by 2 bases, with 17 bases between them. The CDR3 is 16 residues long. CDR1 is SEHNR and CDR2 is FQNEAQ in the germline V gene (reference sequence). Written as DNA, the CDR3 is TGTGCCAGCAGCGGCCGGGGGAACTTCCTCACAGATACGCAGTATTTT. Translation gives CASSGRGNFLTDTQYF.

The J gene is TRBJ2-1, the V gene TRBV25-1; D remains unclear. The CDR3 is 16 amino acids. V lost 1 base, J lost 6 bases, and 16 bases lay in between. Germline assignment: CDR1 MGHDK and CDR2 SYGVNS. The CDR3 loop reads CASSELVTLSSNEQFF. CDR3 DNA sequence: TGTGCCAGCAGTGAATTAGTGACACTGAGTTCCAATGAGCAGTTCTTC.

The chain recombines TRBV19 with TRBJ1-2; maybe TRBD1 (6 bases). Trimming took off 3 bases at V and 7 bases at J, with 18 bases between the two ends. Germline V gene sequence: CDR1 LNHDA, CDR2 SQIVND (reference sequence). The CDR3 spans 15 residues. The CDR3 region is CASSIDGRGSGGYTF. Written as DNA, the CDR3 is TGTGCCAGTAGTATTGATGGCAGGGGTAGTGGTGGCTACACCTTC.

The V and J genes are TRBV6-1 and TRBJ2-2, with TRBD1 matching over 8 bases. This CDR3 spans 15 amino acids. In germline, CDR1 is MNHNS, CDR2 SASEGT. The V gene end was trimmed by 0 bases and the J gene end by 5 bases; junction bases not matched to a gene: 2. The DNA of the CDR3 is TGTGCCAGCAGTGAAGCCAGGGGGCCGACCGGGGAGCTGTTTTTT. This sequence encodes CASSEARGPTGELFF.

This rearrangement joins TRBV7-9 to TRBJ1-2; the D gene is possibly TRBD1 (6 bases). Germline V CDR1 and CDR2: SEHNR, FQNEAQ (reference sequence). This CDR3 is built from 15 residues. The V gene lost 5 bases and the J gene lost 5 bases, with 18 bases spanning the gap. This CDR3 reads CASSPHGGAPYGYTF. In DNA form, the CDR3 reads TGTGCCAGCAGCCCGCACGGGGGGGCCCCGTATGGCTACACCTTC. The variable domain in full, with the rest retrieved from reference TRBV7-9 and TRBJ1-2, is DTGVSQNPRHKITKRGQNVTFRCDPISEHNRLYWYRQTLGQGPEFLTYFQNEAQLEKSRLLSDRFSAERPKGSFSTLEIQRTEQGDSAMYLCASSPHGGAPYGYTFGSGTRLTVV.

This clone came up a few times. The rearrangement links TRBV2 to TRBJ1-5; D possibly corresponds to TRBD1 (5 bases). The V gene lost 2 bases and the J gene lost 4 bases, with 9 bases spanning the gap. CDR1 is SNHLY and CDR2 is FYNNEI in the germline V gene. CDR3 length: 14 residues. The CDR3 DNA reads TGTGCCAGCAGTGAAAGACAGTCGAATCAGCCCCAGCATTTT. Its translation is CASSERQSNQPQHF.

A single count supports this clone. A junction end diverges from the germline sequence, so it may reflect a read error. This chain connects TRBV6-1 to TRBJ2-5, with D perhaps matching TRBD2 (5 bases). The CDR3 has 14 residues. The germline V gene has CDR1 MNHNS and CDR2 SASEGT. The CDR3 DNA follows: TGTGCCAGCAGTCCCCCCGGGGAGCAGGCTCACCGCGACTTC. Protein product: CASSPPGEQAHRDF.

V and J are TRBV7-8 and TRBJ2-1, with 7 nucleotides matching TRBD2. CDR1 is SGHVS and CDR2 is FQNEAQ in the germline V gene. CDR3 length: 15 amino acids. Trimming took 5 bases from V and 3 from J; bases not matched to a gene: 7. This CDR3 is CASSPPGGYYNEQFF. Written as DNA, the CDR3 is TGTGCCAGCAGCCCCCCGGGGGGATACTACAATGAGCAGTTCTTC.

This clone was observed a handful of times. The J gene is TRBJ2-1, the V gene TRBV11-2, with 14 bases identical to TRBD2. The germline V gene encodes CDR1 SGHAT and CDR2 FQNNGV. With V trimmed by 1 base and J by 4 bases, 0 bases remained unmatched. This CDR3 is 16 amino acids long. The CDR3 loop reads CASSLGTSGGYNEQFF. CDR3 bases: TGTGCCAGCAGCTTAGGGACTAGCGGGGGGTACAATGAGCAGTTCTTC.

V is TRBV5-6 and J is TRBJ1-2, with D perhaps matching TRBD1 (6 bases). The ends were cut back, 2 bases at V and 4 bases at J, with 12 bases in the middle. There are 14 residues in the CDR3. Germline CDR1 is SGHDT and CDR2 is YYEEEE. CDR3 in DNA: TGTGCCAGCAGCTTACCCGGACAGCTCTATGGCTACACCTTC. It yields the protein CASSLPGQLYGYTF.

V is TRBV29-1 and J is TRBJ1-2; D is unresolved. The CDR3 consists of 13 residues. The germline V gene has CDR1 SQVTM and CDR2 ANQGSEA. V lost 6 bases and J lost 3, with 14 bases in between. In nucleotides, the CDR3 is TGCAGCGTCTCGAACGACAAGTACTATGGCTACACCTTC. This sequence encodes CSVSNDKYYGYTF.

This clone has just a few counts. The rearrangement joins TRBV20-1 to TRBJ1-1; D call uncertain. Trimming shortened V by 2 bases and J by 7 bases, and 8 bases separated the two germline ends. The CDR3 has 11 residues. Germline V gives CDR1 DFQATT, CDR2 SNEGSKA (reference sequence). CDR3 in DNA: TGCAGTGCTAGATTGGCAGATGAAGCTTTCTTT. Translated, it gives CSARLADEAFF.